This T cell receptor beta chain was sequenced during a study of blood T cell repertoires in COVID-19. At the level of the study: Italy, Spain and the United States were the sources of the convalescent and acute COVID-19 samples. T cells, B-cell-depleted T cells, or PBMCs provided the cDNA or gDNA that served as material.

This clone was recorded a few times. In the original workflow: Amplification from reference gene primers served as the basis for estimated nucleated cell counts. The table came from immunoSEQ multiplex PCR; TCRdb's copy has only in-frame clones and leaves some out. That table furnishes V, J and clone size, whereas the DNA furnished D and trimming. The profile covers some 160,000 clones, with about 83% appearing a single time and approximately 19% taken by the ten largest. The sample was peripheral blood. The TCR was taken from a woman aged 70-85 years who had recovered from COVID-19.

CDR3 DNA sequence: TGTGCCAGCAGCGTGTCGGGACAGAGAAACACCATATATTTT. Residues: CASSVSGQRNTIYF. The chain couples TRBV9 to TRBJ1-3; 7 positions agree with TRBD1. V was clipped by 2 bases and J by 5 bases; unmatched bases: 4. Germline V CDR1 and CDR2: SGDLS, YYNGEE. This CDR3 region has 14 residues.